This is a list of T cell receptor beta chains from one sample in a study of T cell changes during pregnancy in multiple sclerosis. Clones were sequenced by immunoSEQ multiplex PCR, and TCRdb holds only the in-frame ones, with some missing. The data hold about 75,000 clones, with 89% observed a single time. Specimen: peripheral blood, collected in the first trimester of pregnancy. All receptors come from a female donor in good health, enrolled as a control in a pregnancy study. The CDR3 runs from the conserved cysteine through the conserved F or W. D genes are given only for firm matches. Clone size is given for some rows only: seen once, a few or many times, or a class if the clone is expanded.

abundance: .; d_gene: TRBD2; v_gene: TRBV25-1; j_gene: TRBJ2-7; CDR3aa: CASSEWASGGNEQYF; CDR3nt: TGTGCCAGCAGTGAATGGGCTAGCGGGGGCAACGAGCAGTACTTC
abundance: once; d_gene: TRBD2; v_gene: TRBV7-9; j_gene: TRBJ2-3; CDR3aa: CASSLAFSGGADTQYF; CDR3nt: TGTGCCAGCAGCCTCGCTTTTAGCGGGGGGGCGGATACGCAGTATTTT
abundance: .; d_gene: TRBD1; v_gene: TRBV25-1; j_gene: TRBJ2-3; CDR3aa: CASSSSDRYYTDTQYF; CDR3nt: TGTGCCAGCAGTTCATCGGACAGGTATTACACAGATACGCAGTATTTT
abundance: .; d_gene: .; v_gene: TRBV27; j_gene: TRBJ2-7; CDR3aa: CASSFSITGTSTKPSYEQYF; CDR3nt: TGTGCCAGCAGTTTCTCCATCACCGGGACATCGACCAAACCCTCCTACGAGCAGTACTTC
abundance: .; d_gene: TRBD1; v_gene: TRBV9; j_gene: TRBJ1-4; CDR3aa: CASSFRTGEGEKLFF; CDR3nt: TGTGCCAGCAGCTTCCGGACAGGGGAAGGGGAAAAACTGTTTTTT
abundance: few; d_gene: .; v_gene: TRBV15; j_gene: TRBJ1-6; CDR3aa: CATSRGQNNSPLHF; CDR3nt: TGTGCCACCAGCAGAGGACAGAATAATTCACCCCTCCACTTT
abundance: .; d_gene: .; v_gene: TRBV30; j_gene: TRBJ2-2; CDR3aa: CAWSFEQEIPPETGELFF; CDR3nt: TGTGCCTGGAGCTTTGAACAGGAAATCCCACCCGAGACCGGGGAGCTGTTTTTT
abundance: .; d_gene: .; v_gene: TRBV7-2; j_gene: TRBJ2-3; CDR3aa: CASSGRTGTDTQYF; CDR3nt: TGTGCCAGCAGCGGTCGGACTGGCACAGATACGCAGTATTTT
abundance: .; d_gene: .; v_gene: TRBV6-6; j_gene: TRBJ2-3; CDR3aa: CASRETGQSTDTQYF; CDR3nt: TGTGCCAGCAGGGAGACCGGACAAAGCACAGATACGCAGTATTTT
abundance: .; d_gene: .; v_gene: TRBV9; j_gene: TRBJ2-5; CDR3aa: CASSVGNGGAGTKETQYF; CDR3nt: TGTGCCAGCAGCGTAGGAAACGGAGGGGCAGGCACAAAAGAGACCCAGTACTTC
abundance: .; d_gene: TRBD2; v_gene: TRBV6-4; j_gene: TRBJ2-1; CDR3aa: CASSDSREGNEQFF; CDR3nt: TGTGCCAGCAGTGACTCGAGGGAGGGCAATGAGCAGTTCTTC
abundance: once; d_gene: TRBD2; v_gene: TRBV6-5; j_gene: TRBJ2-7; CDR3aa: CASSSPSGRTSEQYF; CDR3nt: TGTGCCAGCAGTTCCCCTAGCGGGCGGACCTCCGAGCAGTACTTC
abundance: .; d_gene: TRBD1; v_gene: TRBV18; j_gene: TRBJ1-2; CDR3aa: CASSPVEGASYGYTF; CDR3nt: TGTGCCAGCTCACCAGTAGAGGGGGCGAGTTATGGCTACACCTTC
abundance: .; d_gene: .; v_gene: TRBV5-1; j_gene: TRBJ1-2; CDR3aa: CASSSQGGVYGYTF; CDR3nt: TGCGCCAGCAGCTCTCAGGGTGGTGTCTATGGCTACACCTTC
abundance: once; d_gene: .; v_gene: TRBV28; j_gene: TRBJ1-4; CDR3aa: CASTSGRKLFF; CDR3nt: TGTGCCAGCACGTCAGGGAGGAAACTGTTTTTT
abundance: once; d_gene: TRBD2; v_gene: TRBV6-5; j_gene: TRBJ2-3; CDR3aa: CASRLSGASTDTQYF; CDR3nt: TGTGCCAGCAGGTTAAGCGGGGCTAGCACAGATACGCAGTATTTT
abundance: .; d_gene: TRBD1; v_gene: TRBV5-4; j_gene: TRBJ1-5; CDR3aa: CASSPDGQGSQPQHF; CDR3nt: TGTGCCAGCAGCCCGGATGGACAGGGAAGCCAGCCCCAGCATTTT
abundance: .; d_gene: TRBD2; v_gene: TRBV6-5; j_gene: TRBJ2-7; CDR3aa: CASSYQGLQTYEQYF; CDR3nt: TGTGCCAGCAGTTACCAGGGACTACAAACCTACGAGCAGTACTTC
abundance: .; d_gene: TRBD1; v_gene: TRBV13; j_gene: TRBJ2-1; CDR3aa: CASRLGQGGRNEQFF; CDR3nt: TGTGCCAGCCGCCTGGGACAGGGGGGACGCAATGAGCAGTTCTTC
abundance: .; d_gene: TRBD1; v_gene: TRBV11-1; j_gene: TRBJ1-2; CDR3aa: CASSFSGTGDGYTF; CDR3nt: TGTGCCAGCAGCTTCTCCGGGACAGGGGATGGCTACACCTTC
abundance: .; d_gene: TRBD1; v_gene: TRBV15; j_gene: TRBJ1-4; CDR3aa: CATSRAQTGIWTNEKLFF; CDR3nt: TGTGCCACCAGCAGAGCTCAGACAGGGATTTGGACTAATGAAAAACTGTTTTTT
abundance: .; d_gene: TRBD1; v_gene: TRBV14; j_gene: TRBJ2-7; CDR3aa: CASSPRQGPIYEQYF; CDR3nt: TGTGCCAGCAGCCCTCGACAGGGTCCCATCTACGAGCAGTACTTC